Sequencing of this TCR beta chain was carried out in a study of blood T cell repertoires in COVID-19. Across the whole study: From T cells, B-cell-depleted T cells, or PBMCs came the material, which was cDNA or gDNA.

Per the original methods: Nucleated cell counts were estimated from reference gene primer amplification. The protocol was immunoSEQ multiplex PCR, while the TCRdb copy is restricted to in-frame clones and leaves out a portion. That table is the source of V, J and clone size, and D and trimming were worked out from the DNA. Among around 100,000 clones listed, 85% to 90% were seen once. The CDR3 sequence is 13 residues long. The V gene's germline CDR1 is MNHEY and CDR2 SMNVEV (reference sequence). Between the trimmed V and J ends, which lost 5 bases and 7 bases, there was a span of 12 bases. Sequences were obtained from peripheral blood. This sequence originates from a human donor in a cohort sampled during active COVID-19. The rearrangement joins TRBV27 to TRBJ2-1; perhaps TRBD2 as D (7 bases). This chain's CDR3 is CASSRGGANEQFF. The CDR3 nucleotides are TGTGCCAGCAGTCGTGGGGGGGCGAATGAGCAGTTCTTC.